These T cell receptor beta chains were read from a single sample in a study of CXCR3-negative and CXCR3-positive naive CD8 T cells. Reprocessing the 5' RACE reads, TCRdb reports a single entry for every CDR3 protein and omits DNA. This listing includes 130,000 or so distinct CDR3 sequences. The material sequenced was naive CXCR3- CD8+ T cells from blood. The receptors were sampled from a human donor in good health. Some clones in this sample may be carry-over from other donors' samples. The CDR3 runs from the conserved cysteine through the conserved F or W. Each record gives: J gene, V gene, CDR3 protein.

TRBJ2-7,TRBV5-5,CASSSGPGTGMSSYEQYF
TRBJ2-7,TRBV12-3/TRBV12-4,CASSWGQGARYEQYF
TRBJ1-1,TRBV30,CACYPGTVEAFF
TRBJ2-3,TRBV29-1,CSVYLGDFTDTQYF
TRBJ2-7,TRBV27,CASSSLDSIYEQYF
TRBJ2-7,TRBV9,CASSATSGGTYEQYF
TRBJ2-7,TRBV24-1,CATSDFGQGALGEQYF
TRBJ2-1,TRBV7-6,CASSRGGTSGRLTYNEQFF
TRBJ1-2,TRBV29-1,CSVEEQGYYGYTF
TRBJ2-1,TRBV7-9,CASRGQGAVEQFF
TRBJ1-2,TRBV7-8,CASSSDRVEGYTF
TRBJ2-7,TRBV7-9,CASSSGDFFVYEQYF
TRBJ2-7,TRBV19,CASRDRYEQYF
TRBJ2-2,TRBV2,CASSDFSAGELFF
TRBJ2-7,TRBV20-1,CSAYGTSGIPEQYF
TRBJ2-1,TRBV5-1,CASSPQVSDYNEQFF
TRBJ2-7,TRBV5-1,CASSLRAAGAYEQYF
TRBJ2-2,TRBV29-1,CSVEFGWTRNTGELFF
TRBJ2-2,TRBV27,CASSSIAIGEGYTGELFF
TRBJ1-5,TRBV5-1,CASSPGPFSNQPQHF
TRBJ2-3,TRBV6-5,CASNSRGTDTQYF
TRBJ2-1,TRBV29-1,CSVEKIRHNEQFF
TRBJ1-3,TRBV5-1,CASSLEGISGNTIYF
TRBJ2-1,TRBV11-3,CASSSSWSQYNEQFF
TRBJ1-6,TRBV7-3,CASSLNLYNSPLHF
TRBJ1-1,TRBV9,CASSVDGMNTEAFF
TRBJ2-1,TRBV28,CASSPPDRGSYNEQFF
TRBJ2-2,TRBV4-1,CASSQMTGGTGELFF
TRBJ2-1,TRBV18,CASSPQGLAPGYNEQFF
TRBJ2-7,TRBV9,CASSVGLAGTYEQYF
TRBJ1-2,TRBV13,CASSSNEGLMNYGYTF
TRBJ1-2,TRBV23-1,CASSHKTLYGYTF
TRBJ2-2,TRBV9,CASSVGPGRGRTGELFF
TRBJ2-1,TRBV14,CASSPPGTGQFF
TRBJ2-7,TRBV20-1,CSARPPGVYEQYF
TRBJ2-7,TRBV4-1,CASSQEAHEQYF
TRBJ2-1,TRBV12-3/TRBV12-4,CASTSLTSGPYNEQFF
TRBJ2-7,TRBV13,CASSLKPYEQYF
TRBJ2-7,TRBV27,CASSPEQGDQYF
TRBJ1-5,TRBV20-1,CSATGGNQPQHF
TRBJ2-5,TRBV5-1,CASSDPHDREETQYF
TRBJ2-7,TRBV15,CATSSSWRDYEQYF
TRBJ1-1,TRBV7-2,CASSWGAGQGLTEAFF
TRBJ2-2,TRBV6-8,CASSYSPRCHQSNTGELFF
TRBJ2-1,TRBV29-1,CSVELRADSYNEQFF
TRBJ2-7,TRBV7-9,CASSLGTSEQYF
TRBJ2-7,TRBV6-5,CASSPTGLGGYEQYF
TRBJ2-1,TRBV7-2,CASSLAPLAPTYNEQFF
TRBJ1-2,TRBV12-3/TRBV12-4,CASSFVGVVGDYGYTF
TRBJ2-7,TRBV29-1,CSVVAGSYEQYF
TRBJ2-1,TRBV25-1,CASSASGQGAIEQFF
TRBJ1-1,TRBV6-4,CASSEGQGNTEAFF
TRBJ2-7,TRBV29-1,CSVEGPLEGDTYEQYF
TRBJ2-3,TRBV12-3/TRBV12-4,CASQSTGDTQYF
TRBJ2-3,TRBV2,CASSEGLALLTDTQYF